The sample holds one count of the clone carrying this TCR beta chain. Antigen unknown. Sequencing was performed with immunoSEQ multiplex PCR; in TCRdb, only in-frame clones are kept and a portion is missing. The sample comprises about 140,000 clones, 77% of which are singletons, and about 29% rests with the top ten. About 2 micrograms of genomic DNA (from cryopreserved PBMCs) were used for TCR beta libraries. The CDR3 length is 13 residues. In germline, CDR1 is SGHDT, CDR2 YYEEEE. V gave up 2 bases and J gave up 0 bases, with 5 bases separating them. These data are taken from a study of cytotoxic CD8 clonotypes in ibrutinib-treated CLL. In the study overall: About 25 partial and 2 complete responses; at median approximately 70 months, around 14 remitted, approximately 12 progressed.

The study, taken as a whole, reports: Clonality rose at ibrutinib response, held steady in sustained remission, and fell toward baseline at progression. Contraction or stability on treatment characterized the public clonotypes, which were uncommon.

The chain carries TRBV5-6 and TRBJ1-2; D is uncertain. The sequence came from a human donor with chronic lymphocytic leukemia. The input for sequencing was PBMCs, taken after 12 months of ibrutinib treatment. The CDR3 here is CASSFLANYGYTF. The CDR3 DNA sequence: TGTGCCAGCAGCTTTTTAGCTAACTATGGCTACACCTTC.